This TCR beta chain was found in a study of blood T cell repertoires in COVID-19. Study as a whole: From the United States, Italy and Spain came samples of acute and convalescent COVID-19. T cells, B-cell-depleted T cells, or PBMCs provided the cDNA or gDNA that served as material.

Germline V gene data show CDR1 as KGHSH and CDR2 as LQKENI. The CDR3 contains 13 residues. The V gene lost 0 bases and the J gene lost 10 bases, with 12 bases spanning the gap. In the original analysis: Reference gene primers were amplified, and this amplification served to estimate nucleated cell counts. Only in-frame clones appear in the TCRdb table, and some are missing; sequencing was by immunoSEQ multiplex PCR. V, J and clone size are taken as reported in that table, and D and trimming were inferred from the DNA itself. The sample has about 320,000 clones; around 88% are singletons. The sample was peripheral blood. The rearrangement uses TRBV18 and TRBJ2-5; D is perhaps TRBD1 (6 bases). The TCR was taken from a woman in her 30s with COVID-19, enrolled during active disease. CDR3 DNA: TGTGCCAGCTCACCACCATCAGGGGTCGACCAGTACTTC. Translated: CASSPPSGVDQYF.